The sequence of this TCR beta chain was determined in a study of CD8+ T cells in alopecia areata. Study-wide context: Treated individuals took tofacitinib by mouth, 5 to 10 mg twice daily.

Whole-study findings and limits: Compared with normal scalp, lesional scalp had higher clonality and more expanded CD8+ clones. Normal skin contains resident alphabeta T cells, and these are also sequenced in scalp samples.

Patients with alopecia areata provided lesional scalp punch biopsies as well as peripheral blood. Note on this clone: The antigen is not known.

As the sequencing template, cDNA was produced by extracting RNA and reverse transcribing it. The protocol was immunoSEQ multiplex PCR, while the TCRdb copy is restricted to in-frame clones and leaves out a portion. The data contain about 10,000 clones, roughly 62% of them singletons. Germline CDR1 reads SQVTM; CDR2 reads ANQGSEA. The CDR3 spans 12 residues. Trimming shortened V by 6 bases and J by 0 bases, and 9 bases separated the two germline ends. The clonotype comes from a human donor with alopecia areata. V gene TRBV29-1 combines with J gene TRBJ2-7, with D uncertain. The starting material was skin, obtained at week 0. CDR3 residues: CSVTAGSYEQYF. The CDR3 DNA sequence: TGCAGCGTGACGGCCGGCTCCTACGAGCAGTACTTC.